The T cell receptor (beta chain) under discussion was sequenced for a study of cytomegalovirus exposure and HLA in healthy donors. Study-level results: Later genetic work tied a missense DCLRE1C variant to beta-chain V and J trimming.

The PCR used 60 Vbeta and 13 Jbeta primers. Clones were sequenced by immunoSEQ multiplex PCR, and TCRdb holds only the in-frame ones, with some missing. Here the sample spans 160,000 or so clones, more than 75% being singletons. The CDR3 covers 15 residues. V lost 7 bases and J 6 bases, leaving 19 bases between the germline ends. Germline V CDR1 and CDR2: MDHEN, SYDVKM. Note on this clone: Its specificity is unknown.

Sequences were obtained from PBMCs. This clonotype was obtained from a woman aged 18-35 years in good health and CMV-seronegative. This chain connects TRBV28 to TRBJ1-5; a weak D match, TRBD1 (5 bases). The CDR3 is CASIPWGGGSQPQHF. The CDR3 nucleotides are TGTGCCAGCATCCCGTGGGGGGGAGGGAGTCAGCCCCAGCATTTT.